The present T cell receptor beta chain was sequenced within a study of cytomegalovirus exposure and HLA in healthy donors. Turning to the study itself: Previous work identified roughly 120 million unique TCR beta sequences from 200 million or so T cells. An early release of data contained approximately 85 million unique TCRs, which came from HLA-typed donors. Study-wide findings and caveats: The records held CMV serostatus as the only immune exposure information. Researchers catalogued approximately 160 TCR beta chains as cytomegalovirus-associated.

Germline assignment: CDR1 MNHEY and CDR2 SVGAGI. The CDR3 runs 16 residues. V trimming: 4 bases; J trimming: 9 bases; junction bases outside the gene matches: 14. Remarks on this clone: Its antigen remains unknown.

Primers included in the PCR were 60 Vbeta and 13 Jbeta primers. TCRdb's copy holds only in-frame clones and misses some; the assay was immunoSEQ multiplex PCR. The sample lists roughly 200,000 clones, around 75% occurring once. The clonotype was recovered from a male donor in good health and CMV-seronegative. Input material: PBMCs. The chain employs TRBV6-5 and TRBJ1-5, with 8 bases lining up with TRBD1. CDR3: CASSSRTGLTAGPQHF. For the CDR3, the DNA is TGTGCCAGCAGTTCCCGGACAGGGTTGACGGCGGGGCCCCAGCATTTT.